The present entry profiles one T cell receptor (beta chain) with its context. Its antigen is currently unknown. This entry is derived from a study of vaccination and CD4 T cells after COVID-19. On the study more broadly: Overlapping spike peptides served as the stimulus for the cells. These peptides came from SARS-CoV-2 and from the common cold coronaviruses HCoV-NL63, HCoV-OC43 and HCoV-229E.

The V segment lost 1 base and the J segment 6 bases; nucleotides outside the gene matches: 3. Germline V lookup: CDR1 WNHNN, CDR2 SYGVQD (reference sequence). The CDR3 loop spans 15 amino acids. As to treatment: roughly ten-day PBMC culture with coronavirus spike peptide pools or control peptides (ViraFEST assay). Culture proceeded for approximately ten days, and CD4+ T cells were then isolated by negative selection. Cultured CD4+ T cell DNA underwent sequencing with the Oncomine TCR Beta short-read assay. One entry per CDR3 protein results from TCRdb running MiXCR on the PCR reads. The sample lists around 21,000 distinct CDR3 sequences, around 55% occurring once.

The chain uses TRBV10-1 and TRBJ1-1, with 12 bases matching TRBD1. The clonotype originates from a human donor who had recovered from COVID-19. Sequencing was done on a sample of CD4+ T cells from blood, cultured in vitro. CDR3 coding DNA: TGCGCCAGCAGTGAGTGGGACAGGGGGCTGGCTGAAGCTTTCTTT. It specifies CASSEWDRGLAEAFF.